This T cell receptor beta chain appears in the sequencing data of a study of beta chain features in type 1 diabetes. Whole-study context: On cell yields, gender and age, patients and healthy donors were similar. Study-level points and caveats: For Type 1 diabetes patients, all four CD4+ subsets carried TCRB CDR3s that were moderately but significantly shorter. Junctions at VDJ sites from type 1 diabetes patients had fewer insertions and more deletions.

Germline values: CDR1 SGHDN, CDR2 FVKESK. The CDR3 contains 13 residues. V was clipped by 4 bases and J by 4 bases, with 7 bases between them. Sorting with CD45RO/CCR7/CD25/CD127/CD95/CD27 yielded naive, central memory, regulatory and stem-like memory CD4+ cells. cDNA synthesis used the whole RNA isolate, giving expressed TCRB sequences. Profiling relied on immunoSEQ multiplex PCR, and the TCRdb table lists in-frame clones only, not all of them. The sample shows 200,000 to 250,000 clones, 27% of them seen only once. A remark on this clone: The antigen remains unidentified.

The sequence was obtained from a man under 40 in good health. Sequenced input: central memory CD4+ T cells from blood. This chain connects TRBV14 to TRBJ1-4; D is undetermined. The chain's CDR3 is CASSRGFNEKLFF. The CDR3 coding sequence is TGTGCCAGCAGCCGGGGTTTTAATGAAAAACTGTTTTTT. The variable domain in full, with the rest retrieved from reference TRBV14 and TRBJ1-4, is EAGVTQFPSHSVIEKGQTVTLRCDPISGHDNLYWYRRVMGKEIKFLLHFVKESKQDESGMPNNRFLAERTGGTYSTLKVQPAELEDSGVYFCASSRGFNEKLFFGSGTQLSVL.